A selection of T cell receptor beta chains follows, all from one sample in a study of blood T cell repertoires in COVID-19. Generated by immunoSEQ multiplex PCR, the TCRdb table keeps only in-frame clones and is missing some. The sample lists 150,000 to 200,000 clones, about 72% seen once, with approximately 15% in the top ten. Source material: PBMCs or T cells enriched from blood (not recorded which). The source of these receptors is a woman aged 50 to 65 who had recovered from COVID-19. Each CDR3 is given with its conserved first and last residue. The D gene is left open where the match is weak.

D,V,J,CDR3,DNA
TRBD1,TRBV5-6,TRBJ2-7,CASSFGTGSYEQYF,TGTGCCAGCAGCTTTGGGACAGGGTCCTACGAGCAGTACTTC
.,TRBV7-2,TRBJ2-5,CASSLEAGGWETQYF,TGTGCCAGCAGCTTAGAGGCCGGGGGTTGGGAGACCCAGTACTTC
TRBD1,TRBV5-4,TRBJ2-7,CASSLSGTGLREQYF,TGTGCCAGCAGCTTGTCCGGGACAGGGCTTCGGGAGCAGTACTTC
.,TRBV7-9,TRBJ1-2,CASSGFGDYGYTF,TGTGCCAGCAGTGGGTTCGGGGACTATGGCTACACCTTC
TRBD2,TRBV11-1,TRBJ2-4,CASSPTTSGRVNIQYF,TGTGCCAGCAGCCCGACCACTAGCGGGAGAGTGAACATTCAGTACTTC
.,TRBV3-1/TRBV3-2,TRBJ2-1,CASSQRSIEQFF,TGTGCCAGCAGCCAGAGATCTATTGAGCAGTTCTTC
.,TRBV19,TRBJ2-7,CASTRYHQDNSYEQYF,TGTGCCAGTACTCGTTACCATCAGGATAATTCATACGAGCAGTACTTC
TRBD1,TRBV19,TRBJ2-7,CASSIDNRGSGEQYF,TGTGCCAGTAGTATAGACAACAGGGGATCGGGCGAGCAGTACTTC
.,TRBV7-8,TRBJ2-3,CASSYTKGWDTQYF,TGTGCCAGCAGTTACACCAAGGGGTGGGATACGCAGTATTTT
.,TRBV11-2,TRBJ2-1,CASSRPDRFNEQFF,TGTGCCAGCAGCCGCCCTGACAGATTCAATGAGCAGTTCTTC
TRBD1,TRBV30,TRBJ2-7,CAWGQVYEQYF,TGTGCCTGGGGACAGGTCTACGAGCAGTACTTC
.,TRBV9,TRBJ2-2,CASSVVPGTGELFF,TGTGCCAGCAGCGTAGTTCCCGGGACCGGGGAGCTGTTTTTT
TRBD1,TRBV18,TRBJ2-7,CASSTGTGSYEQYF,TGTGCCAGCTCTACCGGGACAGGTTCCTACGAGCAGTACTTC